Described below is a single T cell receptor beta chain sequence and its context. The junction does not match germline at one end; this may be a read error. The sample originates from a study of blood T cells in healthy people across ages. A second roughly 6 to 11 cycle PCR used barcoded and J-beta primers. Each CDR3 protein is one row after TCRdb ran MiXCR on the 5' RACE reads. The table records around 800,000 distinct CDR3 sequences, roughly 24% of them present only once. The sample also formed part of further work on T cells of mothers and their children.

Sequenced sample: blood. The origin of this receptor is a boy aged 5-17 years in good health.

The CDR3 loop is CASRPLQGYSNQPRHF. CDR3 in DNA: TGTGCCAGCAGACCTCTACAGGGGTATAGCAATCAGCCCCGGCATTTT. V usage is TRBV6-1 and J usage is TRBJ1-5; 7 positions match TRBD1. Germline CDR1 and CDR2: MNHNS and SASEGT. The CDR3 is 16 amino acids.